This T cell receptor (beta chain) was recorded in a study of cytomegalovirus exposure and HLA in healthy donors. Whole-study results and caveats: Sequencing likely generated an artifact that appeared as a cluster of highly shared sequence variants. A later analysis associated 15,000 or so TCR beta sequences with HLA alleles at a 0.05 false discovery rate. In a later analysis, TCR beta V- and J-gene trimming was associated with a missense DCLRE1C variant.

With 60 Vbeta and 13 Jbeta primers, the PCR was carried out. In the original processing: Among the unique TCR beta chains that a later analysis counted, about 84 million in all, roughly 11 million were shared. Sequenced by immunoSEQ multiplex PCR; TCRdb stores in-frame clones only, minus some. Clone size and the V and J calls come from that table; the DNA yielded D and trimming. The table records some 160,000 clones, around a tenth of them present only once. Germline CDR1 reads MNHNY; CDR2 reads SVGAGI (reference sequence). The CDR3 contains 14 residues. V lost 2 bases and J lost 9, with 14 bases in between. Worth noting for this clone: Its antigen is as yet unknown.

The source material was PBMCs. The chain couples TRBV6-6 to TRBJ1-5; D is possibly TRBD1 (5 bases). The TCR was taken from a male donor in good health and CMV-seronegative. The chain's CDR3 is CASSYGGERLPQHF. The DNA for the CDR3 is TGTGCCAGCAGTTACGGGGGGGAGAGGCTGCCCCAGCATTTT.